This T cell receptor (beta chain) was captured in a study of T cells in Graves' hyperthyroidism and ophthalmopathy. The sample holds many counts of this clonotype. As yet, its antigen is unknown. Regarding the study as a whole: Ophthalmopathy stood apart from stable hyperthyroidism in a 13 V-J model.

From RNA transcripts, TCR beta CDR3 regions were amplified. First-round RT-PCR of the TCR CDR3 relied on the HTBI primer set. TCRdb processed the multiplex PCR reads anew with MiXCR; each CDR3 protein has one entry. The sample lists about 590,000 distinct CDR3 sequences; about a sixth were seen once. Trimming left V 8 bases short and J 0 bases short, with 17 bases between. The CDR3 has 16 amino acids. The authors obtained PBMCs from around 11 ml of fresh peripheral blood. The receptor was isolated from a woman aged 25-40 years with Graves' hyperthyroidism. The rearrangement links TRBV12-3 or TRBV12-4 to TRBJ2-1, with D possibly being TRBD1 (6 bases). Sequencing was performed on blood. The DNA for the CDR3 is TGTGCCAGCGCCTCCTGGCAGGGGAGCTCCTACAATGAGCAGTTCTTC. Amino acid sequence: CASASWQGSSYNEQFF.